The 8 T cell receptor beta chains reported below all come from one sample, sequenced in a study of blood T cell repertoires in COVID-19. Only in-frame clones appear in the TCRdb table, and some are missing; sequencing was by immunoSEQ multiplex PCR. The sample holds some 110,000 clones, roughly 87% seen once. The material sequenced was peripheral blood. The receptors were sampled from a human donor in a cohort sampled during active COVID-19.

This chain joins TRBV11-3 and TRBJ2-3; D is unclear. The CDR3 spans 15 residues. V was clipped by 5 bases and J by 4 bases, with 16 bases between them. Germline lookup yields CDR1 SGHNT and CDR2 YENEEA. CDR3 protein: CASSQFPLDSDTQYF. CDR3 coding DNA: TGTGCCAGCAGCCAATTCCCCCTAGATTCAGATACGCAGTATTTT.

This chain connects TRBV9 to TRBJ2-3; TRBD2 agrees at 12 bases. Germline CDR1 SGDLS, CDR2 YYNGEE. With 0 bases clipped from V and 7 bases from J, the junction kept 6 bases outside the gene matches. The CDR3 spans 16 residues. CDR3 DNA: TGTGCCAGCAGCGTAGTGTCTAGCGGGGGGGCAAATACGCAGTATTTT. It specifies CASSVVSSGGANTQYF.

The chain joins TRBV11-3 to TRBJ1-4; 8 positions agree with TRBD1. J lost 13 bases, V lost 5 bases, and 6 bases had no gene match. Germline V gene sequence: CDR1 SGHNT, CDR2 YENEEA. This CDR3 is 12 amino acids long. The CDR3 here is CASSHRQGRLFF. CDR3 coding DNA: TGTGCCAGCAGCCATCGACAGGGGAGACTGTTTTTT.

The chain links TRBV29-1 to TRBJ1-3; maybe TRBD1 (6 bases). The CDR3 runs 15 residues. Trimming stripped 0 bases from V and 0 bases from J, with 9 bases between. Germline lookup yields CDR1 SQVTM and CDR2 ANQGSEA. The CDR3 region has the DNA TGCAGCGTTGAAGAGTGGGACATCTCTGGAAACACCATATATTTT. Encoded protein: CSVEEWDISGNTIYF.

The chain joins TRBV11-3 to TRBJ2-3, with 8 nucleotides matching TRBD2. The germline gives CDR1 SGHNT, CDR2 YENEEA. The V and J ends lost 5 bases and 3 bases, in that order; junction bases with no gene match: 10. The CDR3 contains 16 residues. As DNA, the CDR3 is TGTGCCAGCAGCCTCGGAGTAGCGGGGTCAACAGATACGCAGTATTTT. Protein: CASSLGVAGSTDTQYF.

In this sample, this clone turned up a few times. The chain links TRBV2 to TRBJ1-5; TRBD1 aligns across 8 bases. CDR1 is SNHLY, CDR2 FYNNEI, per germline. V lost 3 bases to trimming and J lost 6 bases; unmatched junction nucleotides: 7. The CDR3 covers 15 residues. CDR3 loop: CASSDDRGAGQPQHF. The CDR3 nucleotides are TGTGCCAGCAGTGATGACAGGGGCGCAGGTCAGCCCCAGCATTTT.

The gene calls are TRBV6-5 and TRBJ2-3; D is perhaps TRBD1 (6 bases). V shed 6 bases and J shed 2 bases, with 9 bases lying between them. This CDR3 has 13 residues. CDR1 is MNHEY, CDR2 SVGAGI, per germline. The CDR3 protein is CASRGAPTDTQYF. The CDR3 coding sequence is TGTGCCAGCAGGGGGGCGCCCACAGATACGCAGTATTTT.

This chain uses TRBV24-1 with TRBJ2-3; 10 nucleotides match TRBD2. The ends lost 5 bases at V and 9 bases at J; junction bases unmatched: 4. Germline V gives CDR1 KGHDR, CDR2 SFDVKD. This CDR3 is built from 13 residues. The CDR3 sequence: CATSGLAGETQYF. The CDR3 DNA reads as TGTGCCACCAGTGGGCTAGCGGGGGAGACGCAGTATTTT.